The text below deals with one T cell receptor (beta chain). A 1 in 200,000 to 1 in 1 million T cell depth was the sequencing target. Assay used: immunoSEQ multiplex PCR; TCRdb lists only in-frame clones, some missing. The sample holds some 25,000 clones, 78% seen once. This sample stems from a study of cytotoxic CD8 clonotypes in ibrutinib-treated CLL. About the research overall: The cohort had 10 to 12 relapsed/refractory and around 14 treatment-naive patients, 17 IGHV unmutated. Mean values per sample were around 250,000 productive templates and under 100,000 productive rearrangements. Patients gave response samples after a median about eleven months of treatment, range 6 to 36.

Germline CDR1 and CDR2: SGHTS and YDEGEE. The V gene end was trimmed by 4 bases and the J gene end by 0 bases; junction bases not matched to a gene: 10. This CDR3 contains 19 residues. This rearrangement joins TRBV5-8 to TRBJ2-6; 10 nucleotides line up with TRBD1. This TCR came from a human donor with chronic lymphocytic leukemia. This material consisted of PBMCs, taken before ibrutinib treatment. The CDR3 DNA follows: TGTGCCAGCAGCCCCCCTTGGGACAGGGGAGGCTCTGGGGCCAACGTCCTGACTTTC. Its translation: CASSPPWDRGGSGANVLTF.